This is a list of T cell receptor beta chains from one sample in a study of cytomegalovirus exposure and HLA in healthy donors. TCRdb's copy holds only in-frame clones and misses some; the assay was immunoSEQ multiplex PCR. Of around 300,000 clones listed, about four fifths are singletons. The specimen sequenced was PBMCs. The receptors here all came from a woman between 40 and 50 years old in good health and CMV-seropositive. Both conserved end residues are trimmed from each CDR3. The order of the fields is J gene, D gene, CDR3 length, V gene, CDR3 protein. D genes are given only for firm matches.

J gene: TRBJ2-1; D gene: NA; CDR3 length: 10; V gene: TRBV7-2; CDR3 protein: ASSESGRTQF
J gene: TRBJ2-5; D gene: NA; CDR3 length: 12; V gene: TRBV7-7; CDR3 protein: ASSPDGAGETQY
J gene: TRBJ1-1; D gene: TRBD1; CDR3 length: 13; V gene: TRBV9; CDR3 protein: ASTGTGGGNTEAF
J gene: TRBJ2-3; D gene: TRBD2; CDR3 length: 14; V gene: TRBV4-2; CDR3 protein: ASSQEGTSGSDTQY
J gene: TRBJ2-1; D gene: TRBD2; CDR3 length: 11; V gene: TRBV7-8; CDR3 protein: ATISGTVHEQF
J gene: TRBJ1-1; D gene: NA; CDR3 length: 10; V gene: TRBV28; CDR3 protein: ASSLGGGEAF
J gene: TRBJ1-1; D gene: NA; CDR3 length: 12; V gene: TRBV5-1; CDR3 protein: ASSLAGGSTEAF
J gene: TRBJ2-1; D gene: NA; CDR3 length: 13; V gene: TRBV27; CDR3 protein: ASSPGTGYYNEQF
J gene: TRBJ2-3; D gene: TRBD2; CDR3 length: 13; V gene: TRBV5-6; CDR3 protein: ASSPYRDYTDTQY
J gene: TRBJ2-2; D gene: NA; CDR3 length: 12; V gene: TRBV9; CDR3 protein: ASSVRSNTGELF
J gene: TRBJ2-3; D gene: NA; CDR3 length: 14; V gene: TRBV19; CDR3 protein: ASSIRALRSTDTQY
J gene: TRBJ2-1; D gene: NA; CDR3 length: 11; V gene: TRBV30; CDR3 protein: AWRRDSYNEQF
J gene: TRBJ2-1; D gene: TRBD1; CDR3 length: 14; V gene: TRBV6-5; CDR3 protein: ASSYTSGTVYNEQF
J gene: TRBJ2-1; D gene: TRBD2; CDR3 length: 17; V gene: TRBV4-1; CDR3 protein: ASSQELAGFEGYYNEQF
J gene: TRBJ1-6; D gene: NA; CDR3 length: 11; V gene: TRBV7-3; CDR3 protein: ASSLSRDSPLH
J gene: TRBJ2-5; D gene: TRBD2; CDR3 length: 13; V gene: TRBV7-9; CDR3 protein: ASSRIGTTGETQY
J gene: TRBJ2-1; D gene: TRBD1; CDR3 length: 13; V gene: TRBV6-6; CDR3 protein: ASGSAGQGYNEQF
J gene: TRBJ1-2; D gene: NA; CDR3 length: 13; V gene: TRBV4-1; CDR3 protein: ASSQDSSITGGYT
J gene: TRBJ2-5; D gene: NA; CDR3 length: 12; V gene: TRBV7-2; CDR3 protein: ASSPGWRKETQY
J gene: TRBJ2-5; D gene: TRBD2; CDR3 length: 12; V gene: TRBV5-1; CDR3 protein: ASSLGGGQETQY
J gene: TRBJ2-7; D gene: TRBD1; CDR3 length: 13; V gene: TRBV7-3; CDR3 protein: ASSSSGTGFYEQY
J gene: TRBJ2-3; D gene: NA; CDR3 length: 12; V gene: TRBV5-1; CDR3 protein: ASSLGTGTDTQY
J gene: TRBJ1-2; D gene: TRBD1; CDR3 length: 12; V gene: TRBV19; CDR3 protein: ASRRDRENYGYT
J gene: TRBJ2-3; D gene: NA; CDR3 length: 12; V gene: TRBV30; CDR3 protein: AWSADINTDTQY
J gene: TRBJ1-2; D gene: NA; CDR3 length: 12; V gene: TRBV7-8; CDR3 protein: ASSTGGLPYGYT
J gene: TRBJ1-2; D gene: NA; CDR3 length: 11; V gene: TRBV30; CDR3 protein: AWSVRGGHGYT
J gene: TRBJ1-1; D gene: NA; CDR3 length: 11; V gene: TRBV30; CDR3 protein: AWNPGANTEAF
J gene: TRBJ1-2; D gene: NA; CDR3 length: 12; V gene: TRBV28; CDR3 protein: ASREQGQNYGYT
J gene: TRBJ2-7; D gene: NA; CDR3 length: 10; V gene: TRBV29-1; CDR3 protein: SVARTAYEQY
J gene: TRBJ2-1; D gene: TRBD1; CDR3 length: 10; V gene: TRBV7-9; CDR3 protein: ASSLQGHEQF
J gene: TRBJ1-4; D gene: NA; CDR3 length: 15; V gene: TRBV7-9; CDR3 protein: ASSKRGTIPTNEKLF
J gene: TRBJ2-5; D gene: NA; CDR3 length: 11; V gene: TRBV7-2; CDR3 protein: ASSPQGLETQY
J gene: TRBJ2-7; D gene: NA; CDR3 length: 12; V gene: TRBV5-1; CDR3 protein: ASSFNGRGYEQY
J gene: TRBJ2-7; D gene: NA; CDR3 length: 12; V gene: TRBV7-2; CDR3 protein: ASSLAGGSPEQY
J gene: TRBJ1-1; D gene: NA; CDR3 length: 10; V gene: TRBV6-5; CDR3 protein: ASIRGNTEAF
J gene: TRBJ2-5; D gene: NA; CDR3 length: 11; V gene: TRBV7-6; CDR3 protein: ASSLASQETQY
J gene: TRBJ2-1; D gene: NA; CDR3 length: 14; V gene: TRBV28; CDR3 protein: ASSLQEGRPDNEQF
J gene: TRBJ2-7; D gene: TRBD1; CDR3 length: 12; V gene: TRBV28; CDR3 protein: ASSPGTANYEQY
J gene: TRBJ2-3; D gene: TRBD2; CDR3 length: 12; V gene: TRBV5-5; CDR3 protein: ASSLARERDTQY
J gene: TRBJ2-7; D gene: NA; CDR3 length: 12; V gene: TRBV19; CDR3 protein: ASSIVSTDYEQY
J gene: TRBJ2-5; D gene: NA; CDR3 length: 12; V gene: TRBV11-2; CDR3 protein: ASSLTSFSETQY
J gene: TRBJ2-1; D gene: NA; CDR3 length: 10; V gene: TRBV27; CDR3 protein: ASRLSVNEQF
J gene: TRBJ2-7; D gene: TRBD1; CDR3 length: 14; V gene: TRBV4-3; CDR3 protein: ASSQDPGQGAVEQY
J gene: TRBJ2-1; D gene: NA; CDR3 length: 11; V gene: TRBV30; CDR3 protein: AWGLRADGEQF
J gene: TRBJ2-7; D gene: NA; CDR3 length: 11; V gene: TRBV7-2; CDR3 protein: ASSLQDTYEQY
J gene: TRBJ2-5; D gene: TRBD2; CDR3 length: 15; V gene: TRBV30; CDR3 protein: AWSSTRTSSIQETQY
J gene: TRBJ1-1; D gene: NA; CDR3 length: 11; V gene: TRBV19; CDR3 protein: ASLGGGDTEAF
J gene: TRBJ1-5; D gene: TRBD1; CDR3 length: 13; V gene: TRBV7-9; CDR3 protein: ASSPLGQSNQPQH
J gene: TRBJ2-5; D gene: TRBD2; CDR3 length: 14; V gene: TRBV9; CDR3 protein: ASSAPGLAGAETQY
J gene: TRBJ2-7; D gene: NA; CDR3 length: 11; V gene: TRBV21-1; CDR3 protein: ASTPGSSYEQY
J gene: TRBJ2-1; D gene: NA; CDR3 length: 11; V gene: TRBV7-3; CDR3 protein: ASSLWGGLEQF
J gene: TRBJ1-5; D gene: NA; CDR3 length: 13; V gene: TRBV2; CDR3 protein: ASSSETGSNQPQH